These T cell receptor beta chains were read from a single sample in a study of blood T cell repertoires in COVID-19. Using immunoSEQ multiplex PCR, the repertoire was profiled, and TCRdb retains in-frame clones only, with some absent. The data show under 350,000 clones, around 90% seen once. The sample consisted of peripheral blood. The receptors were sampled from a young woman with COVID-19, enrolled during active disease. Each CDR3 is given with its conserved first and last residue. The D gene is left open where the match is weak. Size values are once, few and many counts, or a class for expanded clones, and some rows have none.

d_gene: TRBD1; v_gene: TRBV30; j_gene: TRBJ1-6; abundance: -; CDR3nt: TGTGCCTGGAGTGTTGTGGGGACAGGGTTTTCACCCCTCCACTTT; CDR3aa: CAWSVVGTGFSPLHF
d_gene: -; v_gene: TRBV18; j_gene: TRBJ1-5; abundance: once; CDR3nt: TGTGCCAGCTCCGGGACATCCTATCAGCCCCAGCATTTT; CDR3aa: CASSGTSYQPQHF
d_gene: -; v_gene: TRBV11-3; j_gene: TRBJ2-1; abundance: once; CDR3nt: TGTGCCAGCAGCTTTGGAGGGCGAGGTGAGCAGTTCTTC; CDR3aa: CASSFGGRGEQFF
d_gene: -; v_gene: TRBV28; j_gene: TRBJ2-7; abundance: -; CDR3nt: TGTGCCAGCACTAATCAGGGAATTGAGCAGTACTTC; CDR3aa: CASTNQGIEQYF
d_gene: TRBD1; v_gene: TRBV28; j_gene: TRBJ1-2; abundance: -; CDR3nt: TGTGCCAGCAGTTCGGGGACAGGGGTTTTCTATGGCTACACCTTC; CDR3aa: CASSSGTGVFYGYTF
d_gene: -; v_gene: TRBV28; j_gene: TRBJ1-2; abundance: -; CDR3nt: TGTGCCAGTAACCCCTACCGGGTCAGTTTTAACTATGGCTACACCTTC; CDR3aa: CASNPYRVSFNYGYTF
d_gene: TRBD2; v_gene: TRBV7-2; j_gene: TRBJ2-3; abundance: -; CDR3nt: TGTGCCAGCAGCCCAAGGGGCGGGAGTGGTGATACGCAGTATTTT; CDR3aa: CASSPRGGSGDTQYF
d_gene: -; v_gene: TRBV6-4; j_gene: TRBJ2-2; abundance: many; CDR3nt: TGTGCCAGCAGTGACGACAGTTCGACCACCGGGGAGCTGTTTTTT; CDR3aa: CASSDDSSTTGELFF
d_gene: -; v_gene: TRBV5-1; j_gene: TRBJ2-3; abundance: -; CDR3nt: TGCGCCAGCAGCCCTGATACGCTGGGCAGCACAGATACGCAGTATTTT; CDR3aa: CASSPDTLGSTDTQYF
d_gene: TRBD1; v_gene: TRBV2; j_gene: TRBJ1-6; abundance: -; CDR3nt: TGTGCCAGCAGACAACAGGGGGCGGTTAATTCACCCCTCCACTTT; CDR3aa: CASRQQGAVNSPLHF
d_gene: -; v_gene: TRBV2; j_gene: TRBJ2-5; abundance: -; CDR3nt: TGTGCCAGCAGTGAAATGACAGCACAAGAGACCCAGTACTTC; CDR3aa: CASSEMTAQETQYF
d_gene: TRBD1; v_gene: TRBV5-1; j_gene: TRBJ1-2; abundance: -; CDR3nt: TGCGCCAGCAGCCCAGGACAGGGGATCTATGGCTACACCTTC; CDR3aa: CASSPGQGIYGYTF
d_gene: -; v_gene: TRBV28; j_gene: TRBJ1-1; abundance: -; CDR3nt: TGTGCCAGCAGTTTATTGGGAGTTCCTGAAGCTTTCTTT; CDR3aa: CASSLLGVPEAFF
d_gene: TRBD2; v_gene: TRBV6-5; j_gene: TRBJ2-3; abundance: -; CDR3nt: TGTGCCAGCAGAGTGGGAACTAGCGGAACAGATACGCAGTATTTT; CDR3aa: CASRVGTSGTDTQYF
d_gene: -; v_gene: TRBV5-4; j_gene: TRBJ2-7; abundance: -; CDR3nt: TGTGCCAGCAGCCAAGGCAGGGGGACTAGACCATCCGAGCAGTACTTC; CDR3aa: CASSQGRGTRPSEQYF
d_gene: TRBD2; v_gene: TRBV6-5; j_gene: TRBJ2-7; abundance: -; CDR3nt: TGTGCCAGCAGACGTAGCGGGAGCCACTACGAGCAGTACTTC; CDR3aa: CASRRSGSHYEQYF
d_gene: TRBD1; v_gene: TRBV18; j_gene: TRBJ2-7; abundance: -; CDR3nt: TGTGCCAGCTCACCGGAGGACAGGACCCTCTCCTACGAGCAGTACTTC; CDR3aa: CASSPEDRTLSYEQYF
d_gene: -; v_gene: TRBV29-1; j_gene: TRBJ2-7; abundance: -; CDR3nt: TGCAGCGTTACTATCCAGGGCTCCTACGAGCAGTACTTC; CDR3aa: CSVTIQGSYEQYF
d_gene: -; v_gene: TRBV6-5; j_gene: TRBJ1-5; abundance: -; CDR3nt: TGTGCCAGCAGTCAGCTCCCAGGGGACAATCAGCCCCAGCATTTT; CDR3aa: CASSQLPGDNQPQHF
d_gene: -; v_gene: TRBV28; j_gene: TRBJ1-2; abundance: -; CDR3nt: TGTGCCAGCAGCAAAAGCGTACTAGACTACGGCTACACCTTC; CDR3aa: CASSKSVLDYGYTF
d_gene: TRBD2; v_gene: TRBV24-1; j_gene: TRBJ2-1; abundance: -; CDR3nt: TGTGCCACCAGTGATTCCGGACTAGCGGGAGATGCAAACTACAATGAGCAGTTCTTC; CDR3aa: CATSDSGLAGDANYNEQFF
d_gene: -; v_gene: TRBV29-1; j_gene: TRBJ1-2; abundance: -; CDR3nt: TGCAGCGTCCCAGGGACTTCCTTGGCTGGCTACACCTTC; CDR3aa: CSVPGTSLAGYTF
d_gene: -; v_gene: TRBV29-1; j_gene: TRBJ1-2; abundance: few; CDR3nt: TGCAGCGCCTACCCAGGGATCCTGGGTGGCTACACCTTC; CDR3aa: CSAYPGILGGYTF
d_gene: -; v_gene: TRBV10-3; j_gene: TRBJ2-7; abundance: once; CDR3nt: TGTGCCATCAGTCTGACTCTCAGCTCCTACGAGCAGTACTTC; CDR3aa: CAISLTLSSYEQYF
d_gene: -; v_gene: TRBV9; j_gene: TRBJ1-6; abundance: -; CDR3nt: TGTGCCAGCAGCGTAGAGCCCAATAATTCACCCCTCCACTTT; CDR3aa: CASSVEPNNSPLHF
d_gene: -; v_gene: TRBV9; j_gene: TRBJ1-1; abundance: -; CDR3nt: TGTGCCAGCAGCTTCATCACGACTTACCGGGACATAGAATGGGACACTGAAGCTTTCTTT; CDR3aa: CASSFITTYRDIEWDTEAFF
d_gene: -; v_gene: TRBV10-3; j_gene: TRBJ2-7; abundance: -; CDR3nt: TGTGCCATCAGTGAGAACCCCCTTGCAGGCTACGAGCAGTACTTC; CDR3aa: CAISENPLAGYEQYF
d_gene: -; v_gene: TRBV7-2; j_gene: TRBJ2-1; abundance: -; CDR3nt: TGTGCCAGCAGCTTTGGGCACTCCTGGCCCAATGAGCAGTTCTTC; CDR3aa: CASSFGHSWPNEQFF
d_gene: -; v_gene: TRBV6-5; j_gene: TRBJ2-1; abundance: -; CDR3nt: TGTGCCAGCAGCCGACTAGAACTAGGTGAGCAGTTCTTC; CDR3aa: CASSRLELGEQFF
d_gene: TRBD1; v_gene: TRBV6-1; j_gene: TRBJ2-7; abundance: -; CDR3nt: TGTGCCAGCAGTGCCGGGGACAGGAGGTTTCCCTACGAGCAGTACTTC; CDR3aa: CASSAGDRRFPYEQYF
d_gene: TRBD2; v_gene: TRBV11-2; j_gene: TRBJ2-7; abundance: -; CDR3nt: TGTGCCAGCAGCTTAAAGTTGGCTAGCGGGAGGTGGTCCTACGAGCAGTACTTC; CDR3aa: CASSLKLASGRWSYEQYF
d_gene: -; v_gene: TRBV5-1; j_gene: TRBJ2-2; abundance: -; CDR3nt: TGCGCCAGCAGCCCGCAGCAGGGCAAGGTGACCGGGGAGCTGTTTTTT; CDR3aa: CASSPQQGKVTGELFF
d_gene: -; v_gene: TRBV25-1; j_gene: TRBJ1-2; abundance: -; CDR3nt: TGTGCCAGCAGTGACCTCGAGAATCTTATAAGCTACACCTTC; CDR3aa: CASSDLENLISYTF
d_gene: -; v_gene: TRBV28; j_gene: TRBJ2-4; abundance: -; CDR3nt: TGTGCCAGCAGTCCCCCACATAGAAGGAGGGCGTACTTC; CDR3aa: CASSPPHRRRAYF
d_gene: -; v_gene: TRBV2; j_gene: TRBJ2-3; abundance: -; CDR3nt: TGTGCCAGCAGTCAGGTTGGAACAGATACGCAGTATTTT; CDR3aa: CASSQVGTDTQYF
d_gene: -; v_gene: TRBV10-3; j_gene: TRBJ2-7; abundance: -; CDR3nt: TGTGCCATCAGTGACAGGGACAACGAGCAGTACTTC; CDR3aa: CAISDRDNEQYF
d_gene: -; v_gene: TRBV25-1; j_gene: TRBJ2-1; abundance: -; CDR3nt: TGTGCCAGCAAGCAAACAGCCTACAATGAGCAGTTCTTC; CDR3aa: CASKQTAYNEQFF
d_gene: -; v_gene: TRBV6-6; j_gene: TRBJ2-1; abundance: -; CDR3nt: TGTGCCAGCAGTTACTCGACTGCGGATGAGCAGTTCTTC; CDR3aa: CASSYSTADEQFF
d_gene: TRBD2; v_gene: TRBV5-6; j_gene: TRBJ2-5; abundance: -; CDR3nt: TGTGCCAGCAGCTTCATGGCTAGCGGGAACCAAGAGACCCAGTACTTC; CDR3aa: CASSFMASGNQETQYF
d_gene: TRBD2; v_gene: TRBV2; j_gene: TRBJ2-1; abundance: -; CDR3nt: TGTGCCAGCAGTCGACTAGCGTCGGGTGAGCAGTTCTTC; CDR3aa: CASSRLASGEQFF
d_gene: TRBD1; v_gene: TRBV7-2; j_gene: TRBJ2-2; abundance: -; CDR3nt: TGTGCCAGCAGCCCCCAGACGGACAGGGGGAACACCGGGGAGCTGTTTTTT; CDR3aa: CASSPQTDRGNTGELFF
d_gene: -; v_gene: TRBV19; j_gene: TRBJ1-1; abundance: -; CDR3nt: TGTGCCAGTAGTACAGGGCCCTCCATTGTTGAAGCTTTCTTT; CDR3aa: CASSTGPSIVEAFF
d_gene: TRBD1; v_gene: TRBV19; j_gene: TRBJ2-7; abundance: -; CDR3nt: TGTGCCAGTAGTATAGATCAGGGGGCGGAGCAGTACTTC; CDR3aa: CASSIDQGAEQYF
d_gene: -; v_gene: TRBV28; j_gene: TRBJ2-5; abundance: -; CDR3nt: TGTGCCAGCAGTCCAACCTTCAGGGGTGGGACCCAGTACTTC; CDR3aa: CASSPTFRGGTQYF
d_gene: TRBD1; v_gene: TRBV6-6; j_gene: TRBJ2-2; abundance: -; CDR3nt: TGTGCCAGCAGTTACTCATCCGGGACAGCCACCGGGGAGCTGTTTTTT; CDR3aa: CASSYSSGTATGELFF
d_gene: -; v_gene: TRBV5-1; j_gene: TRBJ1-2; abundance: -; CDR3nt: TGCGCCAGCAGCTTGGATCCTCCGGGCTACACCTTC; CDR3aa: CASSLDPPGYTF
d_gene: -; v_gene: TRBV11-2; j_gene: TRBJ2-5; abundance: -; CDR3nt: TGTGCCAGCAGCTCCGAATACTCAGGGGAGGGGGAGACCCAGTACTTC; CDR3aa: CASSSEYSGEGETQYF
d_gene: -; v_gene: TRBV27; j_gene: TRBJ1-2; abundance: once; CDR3nt: TGTGCCAGCAGTAGTCAGGGTAACTATGGCTACACCTTC; CDR3aa: CASSSQGNYGYTF
d_gene: TRBD1; v_gene: TRBV6-6; j_gene: TRBJ1-5; abundance: once; CDR3nt: TGTGCCAGCAGGCTAGACAGGGTCACCAATCAGCCCCAGCATTTT; CDR3aa: CASRLDRVTNQPQHF
d_gene: -; v_gene: TRBV25-1; j_gene: TRBJ1-2; abundance: -; CDR3nt: TGTGCCAGCAGTACCCAGACAGCGGGCTACACCTTC; CDR3aa: CASSTQTAGYTF
d_gene: -; v_gene: TRBV4-1; j_gene: TRBJ1-3; abundance: -; CDR3nt: TGCGCCAGCAGCCAAGGGGGGAACAGGGTAGCTGGGAACACCATATATTTT; CDR3aa: CASSQGGNRVAGNTIYF
d_gene: -; v_gene: TRBV18; j_gene: TRBJ1-4; abundance: -; CDR3nt: TGTGCCAGCTCCGATCGAGCGGAAAAACTGTTTTTT; CDR3aa: CASSDRAEKLFF
d_gene: TRBD2; v_gene: TRBV5-1; j_gene: TRBJ2-1; abundance: -; CDR3nt: TGCGCCAGCAGCCCCATCAGCGGGAGGGTGAATGAGCAGTTCTTC; CDR3aa: CASSPISGRVNEQFF
d_gene: TRBD2; v_gene: TRBV19; j_gene: TRBJ2-7; abundance: -; CDR3nt: TGTGCCAGTAATCCGACTAGCGGGAGGCGACCCTACGAGCAGTACTTC; CDR3aa: CASNPTSGRRPYEQYF
d_gene: TRBD1; v_gene: TRBV7-3; j_gene: TRBJ2-1; abundance: -; CDR3nt: TGTGCCAGCAGCTTAGGGACAGGGGGCTTCAATGAGCAGTTCTTC; CDR3aa: CASSLGTGGFNEQFF
d_gene: -; v_gene: TRBV19; j_gene: TRBJ1-3; abundance: -; CDR3nt: TGTGCCAGTAGTATTCCTCGACAGGACAGAAACACCATATATTTT; CDR3aa: CASSIPRQDRNTIYF
d_gene: TRBD1; v_gene: TRBV6-5; j_gene: TRBJ2-1; abundance: -; CDR3nt: TGTGCCAGCAGAACCGGGACAGGACTCAATGAGCAGTTCTTC; CDR3aa: CASRTGTGLNEQFF